Listed here is a single T cell receptor beta chain. The data stem from a study of PD-1 blockade in classical Hodgkin lymphoma. Repertoires were generated with immunoSEQ multiplex PCR, while TCRdb's copy carries only in-frame clones and drops some. The data contain roughly 19,000 clones, more than 75% of them seen just once; the ten biggest clones take up 20% to 25%. V was pared by 7 bases and J by 5 bases, with 10 bases of the junction left unmatched. This CDR3 region has 14 residues. From germline, CDR1 is LNHDA and CDR2 SQIVND (reference sequence). The sample's time point: cycle 4 day 1 (C4D1), after less than seven weeks of nivolumab. The patients all showed relapse after autologous stem cell transplantation, while their brentuximab vedotin exposure varied.

The V and J genes are TRBV19 and TRBJ1-2; 7 bases are a match to TRBD1. The sequence was obtained from a human donor with classical Hodgkin lymphoma. The specimen comprised peripheral blood mononuclear cells (PBMCs), sampled before the fourth cycle of nivolumab. In DNA, the CDR3 is TGTGCCAGTACCAGGGAGACAGGGAATTATGGCTACACCTTC. Translation gives CASTRETGNYGYTF.